The 25 T cell receptor beta chains below come from one sample, sequenced in a study of cytomegalovirus exposure and HLA in healthy donors. TCRdb's table, derived via immunoSEQ multiplex PCR, lists solely in-frame clones and lacks some. The repertoire holds 140,000 to 150,000 clones, with approximately 94% as singletons. The sequenced sample consisted of PBMCs. The receptors were gathered from a man aged 18 to 30 in good health and CMV-seropositive.

The V gene is TRBV5-5, the J gene TRBJ2-1; 8 bases align to TRBD2. This CDR3 is 15 amino acids long. The V gene's germline CDR1 is SGHKS and CDR2 YYEKEE (reference sequence). V shed 4 bases and J 9 bases; nucleotides not matched to a gene: 12. CDR3 protein: CASSPRGGLEIEQFF. DNA of the CDR3: TGTGCCAGCAGCCCTCGGGGGGGGTTGGAGATTGAGCAGTTCTTC.

The chain uses TRBV29-1 and TRBJ2-1; TRBD1 agrees at 8 bases. Germline V gene data show CDR1 as SQVTM and CDR2 as ANQGSEA. This CDR3 is built from 20 residues. V was pared by 1 base and J by 5 bases, with 22 bases of the junction left unmatched. DNA for the CDR3: TGCAGCGTTGAAGGCCCCTTCCGGGACAGGAACATAGCGGAAAACAATGAGCAGTTCTTC. Its protein is CSVEGPFRDRNIAENNEQFF.

The V gene is TRBV5-1, the J gene TRBJ1-1; D possibly corresponds to TRBD1 (5 bases). This CDR3 is 13 amino acids long. CDR1 and CDR2 from the germline V gene are SGHRS and YFSETQ. The ends were cut back, 5 bases at V and 5 bases at J, with 13 bases in the middle. The CDR3 here is CASSLQGKTEAFF. The CDR3 region has the DNA TGCGCCAGCAGTCTCCAGGGAAAGACTGAAGCTTTCTTT. Full variable domain (remainder filled in from reference TRBV5-1 and TRBJ1-1): KAGVTQTPRYLIKTRGQQVTLSCSPISGHRSVSWYQQTPGQGLQFLFEYFSETQRNKGNFPGRFSGRQFSNSRSEMNVSTLELGDSALYLCASSLQGKTEAFFGQGTRLTVV.

The gene calls are TRBV21-1 and TRBJ1-5. TRBV21-1 is a recognized pseudogene. There are 16 residues in the CDR3. The CDR3 DNA reads TGTGCCAGCATTCTCGGCGGGTTTATCGGCAATCAGCCCCAGCATTTT. Protein product: CASILGGFIGNQPQHF.

The rearrangement links TRBV6-5 to TRBJ2-3; tentatively, D is TRBD2 (5 bases). Between the trimmed V and J ends, which lost 5 bases and 5 bases, there was a span of 11 bases. Germline lookup yields CDR1 MNHEY and CDR2 SVGAGI. The CDR3 runs 13 residues. Here the CDR3 reads CASSIGLGDTQYF. The CDR3 DNA is TGTGCCAGCAGTATAGGACTGGGAGATACGCAGTATTTT.

The rearrangement links TRBV27 to TRBJ2-7; 10 bases match TRBD2. Trimming at V came to 6 bases and at J to 4 bases, leaving 12 bases not matched to a gene. Germline V gene lookup returns CDR1 MNHEY and CDR2 SMNVEV (reference sequence). The CDR3 is 16 amino acids. Written as DNA, the CDR3 is TGTGCCAGCAGGAGGCTAGCGGGAGTTTACCTGTACGAGCAGTACTTC. It translates to CASRRLAGVYLYEQYF.

The V call is TRBV9, the J call TRBJ2-5, with D perhaps TRBD1 (6 bases). CDR1 SGDLS and CDR2 YYNGEE come from the germline V gene. V shed 2 bases and J shed 1 base, with 9 bases lying between them. The CDR3 has 14 amino acids. CDR3 loop: CASSVDRTQETQYF. CDR3 DNA: TGTGCCAGCAGCGTGGACAGAACCCAAGAGACCCAGTACTTC.

The rearrangement uses TRBV10-3 and TRBJ1-2; 7 bases line up with TRBD1. CDR1 ENHRY and CDR2 SYGVKD come from the germline V gene. This CDR3 has 14 amino acids. J lost 2 bases, V lost 5 bases, and 5 bases had no gene match. The CDR3 loop reads CAISRGGQNYGYTF. The CDR3 DNA reads TGTGCCATCAGTCGGGGGGGACAGAACTATGGCTACACCTTC.

The V call is TRBV5-1, the J call TRBJ2-7, with TRBD1 matching over 8 bases. J was trimmed by 0 bases and V by 4 bases; bases with no gene match: 6. The CDR3 extends over 15 amino acids. The germline V gene has CDR1 SGHRS and CDR2 YFSETQ. This CDR3 is CASSPGGTGSYEQYF. CDR3 nucleotide sequence: TGCGCCAGCAGCCCTGGGGGGACAGGCTCCTACGAGCAGTACTTC.

The V call is TRBV2, the J call TRBJ2-2; 8 positions match TRBD2. Germline loops: CDR1 SNHLY, CDR2 FYNNEI. CDR3 size: 16 residues. The J segment lost 5 bases and the V segment lost 5 bases, leaving 10 bases of the junction unmatched. DNA of the CDR3: TGTGCCAGCAGTTGGACCCTCAGCGGGAGAACCGGGGAGCTGTTTTTT. It is translated as CASSWTLSGRTGELFF.

In this sample, this clone turned up once. The CDR3 region is CASRIGGNTEAFF. In DNA, the CDR3 is TGTGCCAGCAGAATAGGGGGGAACACTGAAGCTTTCTTT. The J gene is TRBJ1-1, the V gene TRBV6-1; D is perhaps TRBD1 (6 bases). CDR1 and CDR2 (germline): MNHNS, SASEGT. Between the trimmed V and J ends, which lost 6 bases and 1 base, there was a span of 9 bases. The CDR3 has 13 amino acids.

V usage is TRBV29-1 and J usage is TRBJ2-5; TRBD2 aligns across 8 bases. The CDR3 length is 12 residues. Trimming removed 6 bases from V and 4 bases from J; junction bases left unmatched: 4. The germline CDR1 and CDR2 sequences are SQVTM and ANQGSEA. The CDR3 is CSVITSGETQYF. The CDR3, as DNA: TGCAGCGTCATCACTAGCGGAGAGACCCAGTACTTC. The full variable domain, with the rest looked up from reference TRBV29-1 and TRBJ2-5, is SAVISQKPSRDICQRGTSLTIQCQVDSQVTMMFWYRQQPGQSLTLIATANQGSEATYESGFVIDKFPISRPNLTFSTLTVSNMSPEDSSIYLCSVITSGETQYFGPGTRLLVL.

The rearrangement links TRBV2 to TRBJ2-7, with a possible D match to TRBD1 (6 bases). V was shortened by 9 bases and J by 2 bases, with 17 bases between the two germline ends. Germline loops: CDR1 SNHLY, CDR2 FYNNEI. This CDR3 is 14 amino acids long. The CDR3 bases are TGTGCCAGAGAAGGGGGAACGAAACCCTACGAGCAGTACTTC. Protein product: CAREGGTKPYEQYF.

This chain links TRBV11-2 with TRBJ2-1, with D perhaps matching TRBD2 (5 bases). Germline CDR1 and CDR2: SGHAT and FQNNGV. V was shortened by 0 bases and J by 7 bases, with 7 bases between the two germline ends. CDR3 size: 13 residues. The CDR3 loop reads CASSLDPGNEQFF. The CDR3 region has the DNA TGTGCCAGCAGCTTAGATCCGGGGAATGAGCAGTTCTTC.

The V gene is TRBV28, the J gene TRBJ2-7; D ambiguous. The CDR3 is 15 amino acids. Germline V lookup: CDR1 MDHEN, CDR2 SYDVKM. V dropped 0 bases and J dropped 0 bases, with 9 bases sitting between them. This CDR3 reads CASSLWAESSYEQYF. CDR3 nucleotide sequence: TGTGCCAGCAGTTTATGGGCGGAGAGCTCCTACGAGCAGTACTTC.

The genes are TRBV27 and TRBJ2-1; TRBD1 matches at 7 bases. The CDR3 consists of 16 residues. V lost 5 bases, J lost 14 bases, and 21 bases stayed unmatched. Per germline, CDR1 MNHEY and CDR2 SMNVEV (reference sequence). In DNA form, the CDR3 reads TGTGCCAGCAGTCCCTCCCCATTCCCCCAAGAGCAGGGGGAGTTCTTC. The encoded protein is CASSPSPFPQEQGEFF.

V is TRBV6-5 and J is TRBJ1-2, with D possibly matching TRBD1 (6 bases). CDR1 and CDR2 from the germline V gene are MNHEY and SVGAGI. The CDR3 is 12 amino acids. The V and J ends lost 7 bases and 8 bases respectively, with 14 bases between them. CDR3 protein: CASKGGLRGYTF. CDR3 DNA sequence: TGTGCCAGCAAAGGGGGTCTAAGGGGCTACACCTTC.

The CDR3 sequence is CASKGDGAYEQYF. CDR3 DNA: TGCGCCAGCAAGGGAGACGGAGCCTACGAGCAGTACTTC. The V and J genes are TRBV4-1 and TRBJ2-7, with D possibly TRBD2 on 5 matching bases. Germline lookup yields CDR1 MGHRA and CDR2 YSYEKL. The CDR3 length is 13 residues. Deletions cut 7 bases from V and 2 bases from J, with 12 bases between.

This rearrangement joins TRBV28 to TRBJ2-1, with TRBD2 matching 7 bases. The ends lost 5 bases at V and 8 bases at J; junction bases unmatched: 12. The V gene's germline CDR1 is MDHEN and CDR2 SYDVKM. The CDR3 sequence is 15 residues long. The CDR3 protein is CASSPQGLVSDEQFF. The CDR3 DNA reads as TGTGCCAGCAGTCCGCAAGGACTAGTTTCCGATGAGCAGTTCTTC.

For this clone: The same CDR3 can be traced to other DNA sequences in this sample. The V call is TRBV18, the J call TRBJ1-5, with 8 bases that match TRBD1. The CDR3 sequence is 14 residues long. The V segment lost 6 bases and the J segment 7 bases; nucleotides outside the gene matches: 8. Germline loops: CDR1 KGHSH, CDR2 LQKENI. Here the CDR3 reads CASSLTGGDQPQHF. In DNA form, the CDR3 reads TGTGCCAGCTCCCTCACAGGGGGAGACCAGCCCCAGCATTTT.

This sequence joins TRBV7-9 and TRBJ2-4; 9 positions agree with TRBD2. There are 18 residues in the CDR3. Trimming cost V 1 base and J 0 bases; bases outside gene matches: 7. CDR1 and CDR2 (germline): SEHNR, FQNEAQ (reference sequence). This CDR3 reads CASSLGGLAGIAKNIQYF. The CDR3 DNA reads as TGTGCCAGCAGCTTAGGGGGCCTAGCGGGAATAGCCAAAAACATTCAGTACTTC.

This clone has just one count. The rearrangement joins TRBV28 to TRBJ2-7; 8 nucleotides line up with TRBD2. This CDR3 is built from 12 residues. The J segment lost 2 bases and the V segment lost 11 bases, leaving 5 bases of the junction unmatched. Germline lookup yields CDR1 MDHEN and CDR2 SYDVKM. The CDR3 sequence: CALRGAPYEQYF. The CDR3 coding sequence is TGTGCCCTGCGGGGGGCTCCCTACGAGCAGTACTTC.

Concerning this clone itself: The sample holds other DNA sequences that translate to the same CDR3. This chain uses TRBV27 with TRBJ2-3; 12 positions agree with TRBD2. The V gene's germline CDR1 is MNHEY and CDR2 SMNVEV (reference sequence). There are 15 residues in the CDR3. Trimming at V came to 2 bases and at J to 6 bases, leaving 3 bases not matched to a gene. CDR3 coding DNA: TGTGCCAGCAGTTTACTAGCGGGAGGGACGGATACGCAGTATTTT. Residues: CASSLLAGGTDTQYF.

The chain employs TRBV28 and TRBJ2-1; possible D gene TRBD2, 6 bases. Trimming took off 7 bases at V and 0 bases at J, with 10 bases between the two ends. The CDR3 consists of 14 residues. Germline CDR1 MDHEN, CDR2 SYDVKM. The CDR3 nucleotides read TGTGCCAGCACACGCGGGAACTCCTACAATGAGCAGTTCTTC. This sequence encodes CASTRGNSYNEQFF.

CDR3: CASSPGTGKGNTEAFF. The CDR3 nucleotides read TGTGCCAGCAGTCCTGGGACAGGGAAAGGGAACACTGAAGCTTTCTTT. The chain combines TRBV28 with TRBJ1-1, with 9 bases matching TRBD1. The CDR3 covers 16 residues. Germline assignment: CDR1 MDHEN and CDR2 SYDVKM. J was trimmed by 1 base and V by 5 bases; bases with no gene match: 8.